These 28 T cell receptor beta chains were all obtained from the same sample, sequenced in a study of tumor-infiltrating lymphocytes in primary liver carcinoma. Both RNA and DNA were isolated together from around 20-30 mg of bulk tissue that had not been sorted. With a constant-region primer, TCR beta cDNA was made from approximately 510 ng of total RNA. Investigators got TCR beta libraries out of three nested multiplex PCR rounds, done with slightly modified ARM-PCR. Rounds one and two of PCR, each of roughly 10 cycles, were primed with TRBV1-TRBV30 forward primers and a C-beta reverse primer. A single record per CDR3 protein comes from TCRdb applying MiXCR to the multiplex PCR reads. The sample holds around 78,000 distinct CDR3 sequences, about two thirds seen once. The specimen sequenced was liver tumor tissue from sampling region 4. The subset was: tumor region T4, right-lateral pole. The receptor set was obtained from an older woman with primary liver carcinoma and hepatitis B virus infection.

As to this clonotype: The missing conserved phenylalanine or tryptophan at the end of this CDR3 makes a read error likely. The chain is built from TRBV5-5 and TRBJ1-5; possibly TRBD1 for D (5 bases). The CDR3 extends over 15 amino acids. Germline assignment: CDR1 SGHKS and CDR2 YYEKEE (reference sequence). The CDR3 is CASSPGLTTRQPQHL. In DNA, the CDR3 is TGTGCCAGCAGCCCAGGGCTCACGACGCGCCAGCCTCAGCATTTG.

Comment on this clonotype: One end of the junction varies from germline; a read error may be responsible. The J gene is TRBJ1-5, the V gene TRBV2; D is undetermined. The germline gives CDR1 SNHLY, CDR2 FYNNEI. There are 11 residues in the CDR3. The CDR3 sequence: CARTQEGNRHF. The CDR3 DNA sequence: TGTGCCAGGACTCAGGAGGGTAATCGGCACTTT.

The sample holds a few counts of this clonotype. A much larger clone differs from this one at a single base, so this may be a read error. V is TRBV7-9 and J is TRBJ1-2; no definite D call. Looked up from germline, CDR1 is SEHNR and CDR2 is FQNEAQ (reference sequence). This CDR3 comprises 13 residues. CDR3 protein: CANSLDQHYGYTF. Here the CDR3 DNA reads TGTGCCAACAGCTTAGACCAGCACTATGGCTACACCTTC.

Only one count was recorded for this clonotype. This sequence may be a read error, since a much larger clone differs from it by one base. The V and J genes are TRBV28 and TRBJ2-7; D is ambiguous. Germline V gives CDR1 MDHEN, CDR2 SYDVKM. Trimming left V 3 bases short and J 1 base short, with 7 bases between. The CDR3 runs 13 residues. The CDR3 DNA reads as TGTGCCAGCAGTTTGCCTAGTTCCTACGAGCAGTACTTC. Protein: CASSLPSSYEQYF.

The sample holds many counts of this clonotype. This chain connects TRBV28 to TRBJ2-3, with a tentative D call TRBD2 (6 bases). The V and J ends lost 8 bases and 2 bases respectively, with 20 bases between them. The length of the CDR3 is 16 residues. Germline CDR1 is MDHEN and CDR2 is SYDVKM. DNA of the CDR3: TGTGCCAGCCGTCGGGGGTTCGGCGGGATCACAGATACGCAGTATTTT. It yields the protein CASRRGFGGITDTQYF.

This clonotype has just one count. Being one base from a much bigger clone, this may be a read error. The chain links TRBV28 to TRBJ2-7, with D perhaps TRBD2 (6 bases). Germline lookup yields CDR1 MDHEN and CDR2 SYDVKM. The CDR3 covers 14 residues. The CDR3 DNA sequence: TGTACCAGCAACAGACGGGACTTATCCTACGAGCAGTACTTC. It yields the protein CTSNRRDLSYEQYF.

Worth noting for this clonotype: The junction departs from germline at one end; a sequencing error may be responsible. The gene calls are TRBV29-1 and TRBJ2-3, with TRBD2 identical over 8 bases. The CDR3 is made up of 12 amino acids. Germline lookup yields CDR1 SQVTM and CDR2 ANQGSEA. Here the CDR3 reads CSATTAGDMQYF. CDR3 DNA sequence: TGTAGCGCGACGACAGCGGGAGATATGCAATATTTT.

Of note for this clonotype: A junction end diverges from the germline sequence, so it may reflect a read error. The J gene is TRBJ2-3, the V gene TRBV11-2, with 13 nucleotides matching TRBD2. Per the germline V gene, CDR1 is SGHAT and CDR2 is FQNNGV. The CDR3 contains 15 residues. The CDR3 spells CTSSSGLAGPDAQYF. The CDR3 bases are TGTACCAGTAGCTCGGGACTAGCGGGACCAGATGCGCAGTATTTT.

This clonotype showed up many times. The chain links TRBV11-2 to TRBJ2-4; D unresolved. This CDR3 is 15 amino acids long. Trimming took 0 bases from V and 0 from J, leaving 6 bases between them. Per germline, CDR1 SGHAT and CDR2 FQNNGV. The CDR3 DNA follows: TGTGCCAGCAGCTTAGAAGGATTAGCCAAAAACATTCAGTACTTC. Residues: CASSLEGLAKNIQYF.

In DNA, the CDR3 is TGTGCCGCAAGGGTGCGGCGGGAATACACCGGGGAGCTGTTTTTT. Amino acids: CAARVRREYTGELFF. This chain links TRBV12-3 or TRBV12-4 with TRBJ2-2; TRBD2 is a possible D gene (6 bases). The V end lost 11 bases, the J end lost 3 bases, and 19 bases lay between the germline ends. CDR3 length: 15 amino acids.

The sample holds one count of this clonotype. J is TRBJ2-4 and V is TRBV4-2, with D tentatively TRBD1 or TRBD2 (5 bases each). V shed 6 bases and J shed 0 bases, with 21 bases lying between them. Germline CDR1 LGHNA, CDR2 YNFKEQ. The CDR3 spans 18 residues. The CDR3 DNA reads as TGTGCCAGCAGTCAATCCTACGCAATAGGGACAGCCAAAAACATTCAGTACTTC. It yields the protein CASSQSYAIGTAKNIQYF.

On this clonotype itself: A read error is possible here, since a much larger clone lies one base away. This rearrangement joins TRBV28 to TRBJ2-2; D may match TRBD1 or TRBD2 (5 bases each). Germline CDR1 and CDR2: MDHEN and SYDVKM. The CDR3 runs to 16 residues. The CDR3 is CASSFAGTLQYGELLF. The CDR3 DNA sequence: TGTGCCAGCAGTTTCGCCGGGACCCTCCAATACGGGGAGCTGCTTTTT.

The chain couples TRBV12-3 or TRBV12-4 to TRBJ2-5; D is perhaps TRBD1 or TRBD2 (5 bases each). The CDR3 length is 14 residues. With 5 bases removed from V and 5 bases from J, the gap between germline ends came to 15 bases. For the CDR3, the DNA is TGTGCCAGCAGTGCCACGAGGGGCGCGGAGACCCAGTACTTC. It is translated as CASSATRGAETQYF.

As regards this clonotype: As the CDR3 is not closed by the conserved phenylalanine or tryptophan, this likely results from a read error. The chain carries TRBV29-1 and TRBJ2-3; D not certain. Trimming removed 4 bases from V and 6 bases from J, with 17 bases in between. The germline V gene has CDR1 SQVTM and CDR2 ANQGSEA. The CDR3 contains 14 residues. CDR3 protein: CSVGDRTLTDTQYL. The DNA for the CDR3 is TGCAGCGTTGGGGATAGGACCCTCACGGATACGCAGTATTTG.

For this clonotype: A much larger clonotype is one base distant, so this may be a read error. The V gene is TRBV5-1, the J gene TRBJ1-1; TRBD1 is a possible D gene (6 bases). Germline CDR1 reads SGHRS; CDR2 reads YFSETQ. The CDR3 is made up of 15 amino acids. Trimming left V 0 bases short and J 10 bases short, with 19 bases between. CDR3 in amino acids: CASSLEWQGIAGAFF. In nucleotides, the CDR3 is TGCGCCAGCAGCTTGGAGTGGCAGGGGATTGCTGGAGCTTTCTTT.

Of note for this clonotype: Sequence at one end of the junction differs from germline and may be a read error. The DNA for the CDR3 is TGTGCCAGCTCACCAACCCGGGAGGCGTTATTGTTC. Protein sequence: CASSPTREALLF. J is TRBJ2-1 and V is TRBV18, with 7 bases lining up with TRBD2. Germline V CDR1 and CDR2: KGHSH, LQKENI. The CDR3 covers 12 residues.

The chain combines TRBV29-1 with TRBJ2-1; unclear D gene. CDR1 and CDR2 (germline): SQVTM, ANQGSEA. This CDR3 spans 11 amino acids. CDR3 in amino acids: CGFGVYNEQFF. The CDR3 coding sequence is TGCGGTTTCGGAGTATACAATGAGCAGTTCTTC.

Worth noting for this clonotype: It is likely a read error, because the conserved phenylalanine at the end of the CDR3 is missing. V usage is TRBV10-3 and J usage is TRBJ1-4; D is unresolved. The CDR3 has 15 amino acids. Germline V gives CDR1 ENHRY, CDR2 SYGVKD. V lost 4 bases and J 2 bases, leaving 11 bases between the germline ends. The DNA of the CDR3 is TGTGCCATCAGTGTTGCCGGTTCGACTAATGAAAAACTGTTTATT. Its translation is CAISVAGSTNEKLFI.

Regarding this clonotype: Germline and junction disagree at one end, which may indicate a read error. The V and J genes are TRBV11-3 and TRBJ2-1, with 7 bases lining up with TRBD2. The CDR3 runs to 17 residues. The germline gives CDR1 SGHNT, CDR2 YENEEA. CDR3 coding DNA: TGTGCCAGTAGCTTAGGTCGGGAGGAGTGGGGTGTCGATGAGCTGTTCTTC. Protein sequence: CASSLGREEWGVDELFF.

With regard to this clonotype: The junction departs from the called germline gene at one end, perhaps through a read error. This chain links TRBV5-6 with TRBJ2-3, with D uncertain. This CDR3 comprises 13 residues. Germline CDR1 is SGHDT and CDR2 is YYEEEE. The CDR3 bases are TGTGTCAGCAGCTTTGCATGGGTCGATACGCAGTATTTT. It specifies CVSSFAWVDTQYF.

Turning to this clonotype: The conserved phenylalanine or tryptophan is not found at the CDR3 terminus, so this likely reflects a read error. The chain uses TRBV6-5 and TRBJ2-7, with 15 bases that match TRBD2. The length of the CDR3 is 14 residues. Germline loops: CDR1 MNHEY, CDR2 SVGAGI. J was trimmed by 8 bases and V by 6 bases; bases with no gene match: 5. CDR3 residues: CASSLGLAGGKQYL. The CDR3 DNA is TGTGCCAGCAGCTTGGGACTAGCGGGAGGAAAGCAGTACCTC.

This clonotype was observed once. The CDR3 does not end in the conserved phenylalanine or tryptophan, so this is likely a read error. The rearrangement joins TRBV25-1 to TRBJ1-6, with D perhaps TRBD1 (6 bases). The CDR3 length is 13 residues. CDR1 is MGHDK, CDR2 SYGVNS, per germline. V was pared by 7 bases and J by 7 bases, with 11 bases between. The CDR3 DNA follows: TGTGCCAGCAATCGACAGGAGAATTCACCCCTCCACATT. Encoded protein: CASNRQENSPLHI.

The chain has TRBV9 and TRBJ1-4; the D is unclear. Germline-derived CDR1 and CDR2 are SGDLS and YYNGEE. The CDR3 is made up of 16 amino acids. Trimming shortened V by 0 bases and J by 8 bases, and 17 bases separated the two germline ends. The CDR3 reads CASSVGDGQSWEKLFF. DNA for the CDR3: TGTGCCAGCAGCGTAGGGGATGGGCAGTCTTGGGAAAAACTGTTTTTT. Together with reference TRBV9 and TRBJ1-4, the CDR3 gives the full variable domain: DSGVTQTPKHLITATGQRVTLRCSPRSGDLSVYWYQQSLDQGLQFLIQYYNGEERAKGNILERFSAQQFPDLHSELNLSSLELGDSALYFCASSVGDGQSWEKLFFGSGTQLSVL.

On this clonotype: One end of the junction is discordant with germline, which a read error may explain. This chain uses TRBV28 with TRBJ2-1; weak D call: TRBD2 (5 bases). The CDR3 covers 11 residues. CDR1 MDHEN and CDR2 SYDVKM come from the germline V gene. The CDR3 loop is CVSNLEGEQFF. CDR3 in DNA: TGTGTCAGCAACTTAGAGGGTGAGCAGTTCTTC.

This clonotype was picked up one time. Since no conserved phenylalanine or tryptophan closes the CDR3, a read error is the likely cause. The chain recombines TRBV11-2 with TRBJ1-5; tentative D call: TRBD1 (6 bases). This CDR3 region has 13 residues. Germline CDR1 SGHAT, CDR2 FQNNGV. The CDR3 DNA reads TGTGGCGGCAGCGACGACAGGAATCAGCCCCAGCATTTG. It codes for CGGSDDRNQPQHL.

To note about this clonotype: Germline is not matched at one junction end, which may reflect a read error. This chain joins TRBV12-3 or TRBV12-4 and TRBJ2-3; tentatively, D is TRBD2 (5 bases). The CDR3 is 15 amino acids. CDR3 coding DNA: TGTGCCAGCAGTTTAGATTTTGGGAGCATAGATACGCAGTATTTT. Amino acids: CASSLDFGSIDTQYF.

This clonotype was detected only a few times. The junction departs from the called germline gene at one end, perhaps through a read error. This sequence joins TRBV25-1 and TRBJ1-2; D is possibly TRBD1 (6 bases). Per the germline V gene, CDR1 is MGHDK and CDR2 is SYGVNS. The CDR3 covers 18 residues. Here the CDR3 DNA reads TGTGCCAGCAGTCCGCACGGACAGCGACCCCCAACTAACTATGGCTGCACCTTC. This encodes CASSPHGQRPPTNYGCTF.

In its sample, this clonotype was seen once. A junction boundary mismatches the germline segment, possibly from a read error. This chain uses TRBV6-5 with TRBJ2-1, with D perhaps TRBD2 (5 bases). This CDR3 is 15 amino acids long. Looked up from germline, CDR1 is MNHEY and CDR2 is SVGAGI. The CDR3 sequence is CASSYGRVGRYEHFF. In DNA form, the CDR3 reads TGTGCCAGCAGTTACGGGCGGGTGGGCCGGTATGAGCACTTCTTC.